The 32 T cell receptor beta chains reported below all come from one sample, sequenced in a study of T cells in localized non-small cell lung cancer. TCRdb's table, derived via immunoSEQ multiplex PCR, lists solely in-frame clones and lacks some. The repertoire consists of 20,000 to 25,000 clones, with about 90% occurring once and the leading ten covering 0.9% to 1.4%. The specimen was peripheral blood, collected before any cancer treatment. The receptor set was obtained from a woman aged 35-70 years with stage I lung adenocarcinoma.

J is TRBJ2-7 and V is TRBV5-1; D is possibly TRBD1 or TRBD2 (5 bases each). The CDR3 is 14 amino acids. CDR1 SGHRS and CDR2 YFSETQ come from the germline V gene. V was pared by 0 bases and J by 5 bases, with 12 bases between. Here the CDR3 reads CASSLAGRDDEQYF. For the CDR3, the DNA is TGCGCCAGCAGCTTGGCCGGTAGGGACGACGAGCAGTACTTC. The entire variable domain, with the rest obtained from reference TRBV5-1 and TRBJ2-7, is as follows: KAGVTQTPRYLIKTRGQQVTLSCSPISGHRSVSWYQQTPGQGLQFLFEYFSETQRNKGNFPGRFSGRQFSNSRSEMNVSTLELGDSALYLCASSLAGRDDEQYFGPGTRLTVT.

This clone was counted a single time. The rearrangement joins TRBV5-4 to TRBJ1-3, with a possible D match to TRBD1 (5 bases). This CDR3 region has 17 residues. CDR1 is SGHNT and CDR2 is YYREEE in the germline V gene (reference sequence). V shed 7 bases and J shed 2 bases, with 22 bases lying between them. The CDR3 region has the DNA TGTGCCAGCTCAAAAGGAGGGGCAGATCTTACTGGAAACACCATATATTTT. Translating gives CASSKGGADLTGNTIYF.

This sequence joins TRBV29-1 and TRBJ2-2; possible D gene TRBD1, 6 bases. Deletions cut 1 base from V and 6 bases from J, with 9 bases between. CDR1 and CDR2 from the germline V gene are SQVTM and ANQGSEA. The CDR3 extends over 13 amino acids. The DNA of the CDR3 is TGCAGCGTTGAAGGGACAGCTTCCGGGGAGCTGTTTTTT. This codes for CSVEGTASGELFF.

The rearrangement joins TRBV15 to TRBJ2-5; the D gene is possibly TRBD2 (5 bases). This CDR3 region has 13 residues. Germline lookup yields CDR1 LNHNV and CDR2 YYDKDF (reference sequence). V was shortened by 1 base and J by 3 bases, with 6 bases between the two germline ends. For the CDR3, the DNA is TGTGCCACCAGCAGAGCGGAGGAAGAGACCCAGTACTTC. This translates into CATSRAEEETQYF. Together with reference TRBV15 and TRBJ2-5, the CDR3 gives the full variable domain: DAMVIQNPRYQVTQFGKPVTLSCSQTLNHNVMYWYQQKSSQAPKLLFHYYDKDFNNEADTPDNFQSRRPNTSFCFLDIRSPGLGDTAMYLCATSRAEEETQYFGPGTRLLVL.

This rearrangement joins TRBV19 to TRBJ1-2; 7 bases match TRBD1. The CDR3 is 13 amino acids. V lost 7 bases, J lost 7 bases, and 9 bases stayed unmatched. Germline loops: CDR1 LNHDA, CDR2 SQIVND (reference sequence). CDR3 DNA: TGTGCCAGTAACCAGGACAGGTCTGGTGGCTACACCTTC. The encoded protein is CASNQDRSGGYTF.

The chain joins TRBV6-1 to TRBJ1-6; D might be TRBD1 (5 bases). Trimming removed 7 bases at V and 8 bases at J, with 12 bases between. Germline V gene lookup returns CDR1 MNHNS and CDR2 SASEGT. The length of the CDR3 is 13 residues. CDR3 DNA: TGTGCCAGCACCATTGGGGGGTATTCACCCCTCCACTTT. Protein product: CASTIGGYSPLHF.

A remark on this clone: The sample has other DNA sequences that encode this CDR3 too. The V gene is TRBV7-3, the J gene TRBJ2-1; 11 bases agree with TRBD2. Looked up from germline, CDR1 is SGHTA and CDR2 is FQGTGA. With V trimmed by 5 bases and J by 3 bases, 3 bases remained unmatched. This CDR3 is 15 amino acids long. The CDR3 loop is CASSKTSGNYNEQFF. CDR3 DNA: TGTGCCAGCAGCAAGACTAGCGGGAACTACAATGAGCAGTTCTTC. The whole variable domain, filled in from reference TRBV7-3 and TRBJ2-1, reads GAGVSQTPSNKVTEKGKYVELRCDPISGHTALYWYRQSLGQGPEFLIYFQGTGAADDSGLPNDRFFAVRPEGSVSTLKIQRTERGDSAVYLCASSKTSGNYNEQFFGPGTRLTVL.

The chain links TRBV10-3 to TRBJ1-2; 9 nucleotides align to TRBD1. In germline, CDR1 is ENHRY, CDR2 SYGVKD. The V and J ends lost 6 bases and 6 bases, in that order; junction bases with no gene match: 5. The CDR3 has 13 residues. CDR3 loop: CAISIGTGNGYTF. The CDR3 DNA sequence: TGTGCCATCAGCATCGGGACAGGGAATGGCTACACCTTC.

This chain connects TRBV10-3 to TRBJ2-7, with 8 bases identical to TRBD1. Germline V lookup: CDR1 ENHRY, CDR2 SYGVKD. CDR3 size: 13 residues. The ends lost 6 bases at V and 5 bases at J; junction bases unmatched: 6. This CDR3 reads CAIRKDRDHEQYF. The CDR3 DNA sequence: TGTGCCATCAGGAAGGACAGGGACCACGAGCAGTACTTC.

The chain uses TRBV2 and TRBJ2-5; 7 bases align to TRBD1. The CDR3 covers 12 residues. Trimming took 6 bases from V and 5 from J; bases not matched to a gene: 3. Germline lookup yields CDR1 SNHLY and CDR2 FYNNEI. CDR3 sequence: CASRTGFETQYF. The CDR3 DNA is TGTGCCAGCAGGACAGGGTTCGAGACCCAGTACTTC.

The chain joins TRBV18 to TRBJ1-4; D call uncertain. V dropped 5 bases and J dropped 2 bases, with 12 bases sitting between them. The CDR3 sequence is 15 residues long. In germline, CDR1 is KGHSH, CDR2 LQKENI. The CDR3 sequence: CASSSVRGTNEKLFF. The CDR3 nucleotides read TGTGCCAGCTCATCCGTCCGTGGGACTAATGAAAAACTGTTTTTT. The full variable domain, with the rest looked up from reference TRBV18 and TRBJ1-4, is NAGVMQNPRHLVRRRGQEARLRCSPMKGHSHVYWYRQLPEEGLKFMVYLQKENIIDESGMPKERFSAEFPKEGPSILRIQQVVRGDSAAYFCASSSVRGTNEKLFFGSGTQLSVL.

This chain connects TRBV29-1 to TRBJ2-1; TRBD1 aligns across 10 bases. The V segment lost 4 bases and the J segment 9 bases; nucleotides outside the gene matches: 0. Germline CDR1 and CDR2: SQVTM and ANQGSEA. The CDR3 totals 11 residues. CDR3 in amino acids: CSVGTGGEQFF. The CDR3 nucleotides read TGCAGCGTTGGGACAGGGGGTGAGCAGTTCTTC.

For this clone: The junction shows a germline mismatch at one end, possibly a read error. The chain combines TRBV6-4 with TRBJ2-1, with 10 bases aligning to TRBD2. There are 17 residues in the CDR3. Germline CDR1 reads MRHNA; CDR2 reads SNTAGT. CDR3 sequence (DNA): TGTGCCAGCAGTGTACAAAGCGGGGGGGCCTTCTACCATGAGCAGTTCTTC. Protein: CASSVQSGGAFYHEQFF.

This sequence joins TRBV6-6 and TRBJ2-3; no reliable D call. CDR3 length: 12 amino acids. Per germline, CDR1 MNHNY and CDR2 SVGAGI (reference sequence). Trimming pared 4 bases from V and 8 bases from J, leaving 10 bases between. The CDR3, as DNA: TGTGCCAGCAGTTCGACACACGGTACGCAGTATTTT. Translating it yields CASSSTHGTQYF.

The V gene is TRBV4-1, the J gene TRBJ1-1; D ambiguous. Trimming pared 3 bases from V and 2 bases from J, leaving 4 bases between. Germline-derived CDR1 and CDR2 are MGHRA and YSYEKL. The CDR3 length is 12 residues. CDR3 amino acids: CASSHLNTEAFF. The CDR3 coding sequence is TGCGCCAGCAGCCACCTCAACACTGAAGCTTTCTTT.

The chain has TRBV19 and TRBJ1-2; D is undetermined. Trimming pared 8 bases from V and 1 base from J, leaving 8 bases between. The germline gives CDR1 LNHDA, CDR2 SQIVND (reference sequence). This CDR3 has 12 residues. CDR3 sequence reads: CASRTDNYGYTF. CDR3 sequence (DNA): TGTGCCAGTCGTACGGATAACTATGGCTACACCTTC.

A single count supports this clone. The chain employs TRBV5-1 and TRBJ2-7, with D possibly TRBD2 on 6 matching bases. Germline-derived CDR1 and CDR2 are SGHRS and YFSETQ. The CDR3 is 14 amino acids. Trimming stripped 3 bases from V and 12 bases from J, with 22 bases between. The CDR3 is CASSSGTEGFLRYF. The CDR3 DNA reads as TGCGCCAGCAGCTCCGGGACGGAGGGATTTCTGCGGTACTTC. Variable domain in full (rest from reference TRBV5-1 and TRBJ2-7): KAGVTQTPRYLIKTRGQQVTLSCSPISGHRSVSWYQQTPGQGLQFLFEYFSETQRNKGNFPGRFSGRQFSNSRSEMNVSTLELGDSALYLCASSSGTEGFLRYFGPGTRLTVT.

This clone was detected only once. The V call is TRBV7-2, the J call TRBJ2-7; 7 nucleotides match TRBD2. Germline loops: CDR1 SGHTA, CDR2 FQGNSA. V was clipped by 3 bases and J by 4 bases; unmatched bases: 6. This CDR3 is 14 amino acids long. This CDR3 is CASSLKASGYEQYF. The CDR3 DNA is TGTGCCAGCAGCTTGAAGGCTAGCGGATACGAGCAGTACTTC.

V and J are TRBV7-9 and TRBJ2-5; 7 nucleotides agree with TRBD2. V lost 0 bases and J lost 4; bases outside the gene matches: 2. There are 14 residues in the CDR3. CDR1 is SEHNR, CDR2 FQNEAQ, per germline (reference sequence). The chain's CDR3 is CASSLAGGSETQYF. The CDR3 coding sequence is TGTGCCAGCAGCTTAGCGGGGGGGTCAGAGACCCAGTACTTC.

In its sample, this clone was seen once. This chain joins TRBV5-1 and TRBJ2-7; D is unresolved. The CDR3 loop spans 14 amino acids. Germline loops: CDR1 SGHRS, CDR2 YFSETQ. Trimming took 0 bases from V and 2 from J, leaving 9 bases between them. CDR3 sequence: CASSLAGIPYEQYF. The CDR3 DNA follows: TGCGCCAGCAGCTTGGCTGGGATTCCCTACGAGCAGTACTTC.

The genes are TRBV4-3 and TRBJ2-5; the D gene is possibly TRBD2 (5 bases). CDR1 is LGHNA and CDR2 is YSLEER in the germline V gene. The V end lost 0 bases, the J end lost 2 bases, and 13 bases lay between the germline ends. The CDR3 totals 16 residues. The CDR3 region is CASSQDSLGRQETQYF. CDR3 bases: TGCGCCAGCAGCCAAGATTCCTTGGGGAGACAAGAGACCCAGTACTTC.

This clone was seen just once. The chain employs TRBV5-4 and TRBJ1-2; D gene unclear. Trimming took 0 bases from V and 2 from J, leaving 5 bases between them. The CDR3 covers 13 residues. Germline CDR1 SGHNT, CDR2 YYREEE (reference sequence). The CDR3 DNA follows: TGTGCCAGCAGCTTGGACCGAAACTATGGCTACACCTTC. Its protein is CASSLDRNYGYTF. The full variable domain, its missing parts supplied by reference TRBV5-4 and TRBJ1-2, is ETGVTQSPTHLIKTRGQQVTLRCSSQSGHNTVSWYQQALGQGPQFIFQYYREEENGRGNFPPRFSGLQFPNYSSELNVNALELDDSALYLCASSLDRNYGYTFGSGTRLTVV.

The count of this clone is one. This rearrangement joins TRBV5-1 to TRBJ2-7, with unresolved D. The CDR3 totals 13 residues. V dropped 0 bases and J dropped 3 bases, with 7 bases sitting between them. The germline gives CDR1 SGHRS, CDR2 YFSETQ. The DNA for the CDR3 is TGCGCCAGCAGCTTGGACATAAACTACGAGCAGTACTTC. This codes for CASSLDINYEQYF.

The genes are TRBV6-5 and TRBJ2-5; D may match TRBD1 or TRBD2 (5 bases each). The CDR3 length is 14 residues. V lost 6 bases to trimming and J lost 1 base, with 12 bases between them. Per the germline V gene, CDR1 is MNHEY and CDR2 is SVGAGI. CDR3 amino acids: CASSPRDGQETQYF. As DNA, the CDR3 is TGTGCCAGCAGCCCCCGGGACGGCCAAGAGACCCAGTACTTC.

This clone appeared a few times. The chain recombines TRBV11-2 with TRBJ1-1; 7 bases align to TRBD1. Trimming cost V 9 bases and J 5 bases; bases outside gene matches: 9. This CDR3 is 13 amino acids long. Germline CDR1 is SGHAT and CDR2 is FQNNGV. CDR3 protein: CASSGTDTTEAFF. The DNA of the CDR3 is TGTGCCAGTTCCGGGACAGATACAACTGAAGCTTTCTTT.

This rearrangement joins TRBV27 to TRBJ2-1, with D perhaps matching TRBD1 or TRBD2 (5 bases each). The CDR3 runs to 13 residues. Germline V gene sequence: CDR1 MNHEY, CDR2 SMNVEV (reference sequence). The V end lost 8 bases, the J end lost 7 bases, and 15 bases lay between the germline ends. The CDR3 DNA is TGTGCCAGCCGGGACCCAGGTAGGAATGAGCAGTTCTTC. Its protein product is CASRDPGRNEQFF.

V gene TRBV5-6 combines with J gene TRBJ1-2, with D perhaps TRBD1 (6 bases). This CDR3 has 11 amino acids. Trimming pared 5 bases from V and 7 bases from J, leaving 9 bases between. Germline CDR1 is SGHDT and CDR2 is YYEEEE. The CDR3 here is CASRSTGGYTF. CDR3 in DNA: TGTGCCAGCAGATCGACAGGTGGCTACACCTTC.

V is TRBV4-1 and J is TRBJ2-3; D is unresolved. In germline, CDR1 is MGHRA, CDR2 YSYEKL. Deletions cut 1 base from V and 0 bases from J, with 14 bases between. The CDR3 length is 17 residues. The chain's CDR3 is CASSQGKRTVSTDTQYF. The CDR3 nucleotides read TGCGCCAGCAGCCAAGGGAAGAGGACGGTTAGCACAGATACGCAGTATTTT.

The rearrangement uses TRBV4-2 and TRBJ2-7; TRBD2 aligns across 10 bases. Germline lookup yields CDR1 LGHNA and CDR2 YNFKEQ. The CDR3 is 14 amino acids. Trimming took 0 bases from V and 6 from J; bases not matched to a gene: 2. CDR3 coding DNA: TGTGCCAGCAGCCAAGATAGGACTAGCGGCGAGCAGTACTTC. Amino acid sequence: CASSQDRTSGEQYF.

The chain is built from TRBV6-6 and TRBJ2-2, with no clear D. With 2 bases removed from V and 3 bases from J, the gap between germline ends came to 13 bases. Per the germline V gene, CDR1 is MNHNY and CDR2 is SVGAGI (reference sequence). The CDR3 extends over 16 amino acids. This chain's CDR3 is CASSYPGRPDTGELFF. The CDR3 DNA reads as TGTGCCAGCAGTTACCCCGGGCGGCCGGACACCGGGGAGCTGTTTTTT.

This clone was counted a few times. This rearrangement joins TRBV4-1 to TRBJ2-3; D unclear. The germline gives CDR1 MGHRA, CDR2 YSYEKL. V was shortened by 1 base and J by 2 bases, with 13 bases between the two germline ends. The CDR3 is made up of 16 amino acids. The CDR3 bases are TGCGCCAGCAGCCAAGTAGATCTGGGGTTCACAGATACGCAGTATTTT. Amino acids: CASSQVDLGFTDTQYF.

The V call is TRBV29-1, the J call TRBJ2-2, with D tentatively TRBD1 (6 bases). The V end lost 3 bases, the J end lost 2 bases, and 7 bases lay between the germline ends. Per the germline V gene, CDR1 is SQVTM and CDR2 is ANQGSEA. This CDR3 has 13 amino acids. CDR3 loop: CSVDRGNTGELFF. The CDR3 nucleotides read TGCAGCGTTGACAGGGGAAACACCGGGGAGCTGTTTTTT.